These T cell receptor beta chains were read from a single sample in a study of beta chain features in type 1 diabetes. TCRdb's table, derived via immunoSEQ multiplex PCR, lists solely in-frame clones and lacks some. The repertoire has 900,000 or so clones, under 20% of them found once; the top ten carry 0.023%. The sequenced sample was naive CD4+ T cells from blood. The source of these receptors is a woman between 18 and 29 years old in good health. Each CDR3 is given with its conserved first and last residue. Fields, in order: clone size, J gene, D gene, V gene, CDR3 DNA, CDR3 protein. D genes are given only for firm matches. Clone size is stated in some rows and not others, as once, few, many or a class when expanded.

>few|TRBJ2-3|.|TRBV5-4
TGTGCCAGCAGCGCCATAGATACGCAGTATTTT
CASSAIDTQYF
>.|TRBJ1-5|TRBD1|TRBV2
TGTGCCAGCAGAAAGGACAGGGGCCACAATCAGCCCCAGCATTTT
CASRKDRGHNQPQHF
>.|TRBJ2-1|TRBD2|TRBV7-3
TGTGCCAGCAGCTTAACCTCGGGAGGGAACAAGCAGTTCTTC
CASSLTSGGNKQFF
>few|TRBJ1-5|.|TRBV15
TGTGCCACCAGCATAAACACAAATCAGCCCCAGCATTTT
CATSINTNQPQHF
>.|TRBJ2-3|.|TRBV27
TGTGCCAGCAGTTTATGGGCCGTTGGGGGTACCGGAGATACGCAGTATTTT
CASSLWAVGGTGDTQYF
>few|TRBJ1-4|TRBD1|TRBV18
TGTGCCAGCTCACGGAACAGGGGACGGGGTGAAAAACTGTTTTTT
CASSRNRGRGEKLFF
>few|TRBJ2-5|TRBD2|TRBV2
TGTGCCGGTAGCGGGAGTGGTGGAGAGACCCAGTACTTC
CAGSGSGGETQYF
>few|TRBJ2-1|TRBD2|TRBV7-2
TGTGCCAGCAGCTTGGTAGCGGGATCCTACAATGAGCAGTTCTTC
CASSLVAGSYNEQFF
>few|TRBJ2-3|.|TRBV5-4
TGTGCCAGCAGCCCCCGGAGGGAAGGCACAGATACGCAGTATTTT
CASSPRREGTDTQYF
>.|TRBJ2-1|.|TRBV6-1
TGTGCCAGCAGTGAAGTCGGCCGGGTTTATAATGAGCAGTTCTTC
CASSEVGRVYNEQFF
>few|TRBJ2-7|TRBD1|TRBV18
TGTGCCAGCTCACCGCCCGGGACAGGGGTCAACGAGCAGTACTTC
CASSPPGTGVNEQYF
>few|TRBJ2-3|.|TRBV7-3
TGTGCCAGCAGCTTAAACACTGGCACAGATACGCAGTATTTT
CASSLNTGTDTQYF
>few|TRBJ2-3|.|TRBV19
TGTGCCAGTAGTAACCGGGGCCGGGAAGATACGCAGTATTTT
CASSNRGREDTQYF
>.|TRBJ1-2|.|TRBV28
TGTGCCAGCAACCTACAGGGAGACTATGGCTACACCTTC
CASNLQGDYGYTF
>few|TRBJ2-3|TRBD1|TRBV7-2
TGTGCCAGCAGATCGACAGGGCGCACAGATACGCAGTATTTT
CASRSTGRTDTQYF
>.|TRBJ1-2|.|TRBV5-1
TGCGCCAGCAGCTTGGCCGACTATGGCTACACCTTC
CASSLADYGYTF
>few|TRBJ2-5|.|TRBV11-1
TGTGCCAGCAGCTTAGGAGGAAAGACAGCCCAGTACTTC
CASSLGGKTAQYF
>.|TRBJ2-1|.|TRBV6-6
TGTGCCAGTTTCCAGGGTAGCTCCTACAATGAGCAGTTCTTC
CASFQGSSYNEQFF
>.|TRBJ2-5|.|TRBV27
TGTGCCAGCCGCTTGTGGGGGGAAGAGACCCAGTACTTC
CASRLWGEETQYF
>few|TRBJ1-1|.|TRBV28
TGTGCCAGCAGTCAACCAGGTCGCGCTGAAGCTTTCTTT
CASSQPGRAEAFF
>few|TRBJ2-1|TRBD1|TRBV9
TGTGCCAGCAGCGTACCCGGGACAGCTGGAAGCAATGAGCAGTTCTTC
CASSVPGTAGSNEQFF
>few|TRBJ2-5|TRBD1|TRBV11-1
TGTGCCAGCAGCTCTACAGGGGGCTGGGAGACCCAGTACTTC
CASSSTGGWETQYF
>few|TRBJ2-6|.|TRBV11-2
TGTGCCAGCAGCTTTCCCAGCTCTGGGGCCAACGTCCTGACTTTC
CASSFPSSGANVLTF
>.|TRBJ2-5|TRBD1|TRBV7-9
TGTGCCAGCAGCTTATGGACAGGGCACCAAGAGACCCAGTACTTC
CASSLWTGHQETQYF
>.|TRBJ2-7|.|TRBV5-4
TGTGCCAGCAGCCCGCGCGGGCGTAATCACGAGCAGTACTTC
CASSPRGRNHEQYF
>.|TRBJ2-6|.|TRBV2
TGTGCCAGCAGTGACCTAAAAAGCTTTGCCAACGTCCTGACTTTC
CASSDLKSFANVLTF
>.|TRBJ2-1|.|TRBV10-3
TGTGCCATCAGTGGTGTTAGCGGATCCTACAATGAGCAGTTCTTC
CAISGVSGSYNEQFF
>few|TRBJ2-1|TRBD2|TRBV5-4
TGTGCCAGCAGCTTGAAACTAGCGGGAGCGAACTACAATGAGCAGTTCTTC
CASSLKLAGANYNEQFF
>few|TRBJ2-3|.|TRBV7-9
TGTGCCAGCAGCTTAAATTTGGGCCCACGCTATACGCAGTATTTT
CASSLNLGPRYTQYF
>few|TRBJ2-3|.|TRBV28
TGTGCCAGCAGCCTTCCGGGACGTGTCACAGATACGCAGTATTTT
CASSLPGRVTDTQYF
>.|TRBJ2-5|.|TRBV6-6
TGTGCCAGCAGACGAGGGAACAGACAAGAGACCCAGTACTTC
CASRRGNRQETQYF
>.|TRBJ2-3|TRBD2|TRBV28
TGTGCCAGCAGGGAAATGGGCGGGAGGATCACAGATACGCAGTATTTT
CASREMGGRITDTQYF
>.|TRBJ1-1|.|TRBV28
TGTGCCAGCCGTGCGGGGGCCGGAGGTGTTGAAGCTTTCTTT
CASRAGAGGVEAFF
>.|TRBJ2-1|.|TRBV4-3
TGCGCCAGCAGCCAAGAACGTCGGTACAATGAGCAGTTCTTC
CASSQERRYNEQFF
>.|TRBJ2-3|.|TRBV21-1
TGTGCCAGCAGCTGCAATCCGGTTACGCCTAGCACAGATACGCAGTATTTT
CASSCNPVTPSTDTQYF
>.|TRBJ2-5|.|TRBV9
TGTGCCAGCAGCCTGGGAGCGTCTCACCAAGAGACCCAGTACTTC
CASSLGASHQETQYF
>.|TRBJ1-3|.|TRBV7-2
TGTGCCAGCAGCCGACAGCTATACTCTGGAAACACCATATATTTT
CASSRQLYSGNTIYF
>.|TRBJ2-2|.|TRBV18
TGTGCCAGCTCACCGGGACTTGCGAACACCGGGGAGCTGTTTTTT
CASSPGLANTGELFF
>few|TRBJ2-7|.|TRBV7-9
TGTGCCAGCAGCTTATCTGTCACCGGGAGTTACGAGCAGTACTTC
CASSLSVTGSYEQYF
>.|TRBJ2-7|.|TRBV28
TGTGCCAGCAGTAAGAAGGGCGTCCACGAGCAGTACTTC
CASSKKGVHEQYF
>.|TRBJ1-2|.|TRBV13
TGTGCCAGCAGCTTAGGCAGGGGCCATGTCTATGGCTACACCTTC
CASSLGRGHVYGYTF
>few|TRBJ2-2|.|TRBV5-1
TGCGCCAGCAGCTTGGTGGTCCGTTTGGTGCCCACCGGGGAGCTGTTTTTT
CASSLVVRLVPTGELFF
>few|TRBJ2-7|.|TRBV7-9
TGTGCCAGCAGCTTAGGGCAGGGGCGTATCTACGAGCAGTACTTC
CASSLGQGRIYEQYF
>few|TRBJ1-2|.|TRBV2
TGTGCCAGCAGTGAAGAAGTTGGGAGGACCTACTTC
CASSEEVGRTYF
>.|TRBJ2-7|.|TRBV2
TGTGCCAGCAGTGACCCCACCGTACCCCAGGGTGTAAGGGCCGAGCAGTACTTC
CASSDPTVPQGVRAEQYF
>once|TRBJ2-7|TRBD2|TRBV7-8
TGTGCCAGCAGCTTAGAGGTGTTTGGCGGGAGCTACGAGCAGTACTTC
CASSLEVFGGSYEQYF
>.|TRBJ2-1|.|TRBV7-8
TGTGCCAGCAGCGCGCGACTAGACCCCTCAATTGATGAGCAGTTCTTC
CASSARLDPSIDEQFF
>.|TRBJ2-1|.|TRBV6-4
TGTGCCAGCAGACTCAAACTAGTTGGTTATATCAATGAGCAGTTCTTC
CASRLKLVGYINEQFF